A selection of T cell receptor beta chains follows, all from one sample in a study of cytomegalovirus exposure and HLA in healthy donors. Using immunoSEQ multiplex PCR, the repertoire was profiled, and TCRdb retains in-frame clones only, with some absent. The sample holds 85,000 to 120,000 clones, 60% to 80% seen once. Sequencing input: PBMCs. Source of these receptors: a female donor in good health and CMV-seronegative. CDR3s include the opening cysteine and the closing phenylalanine or tryptophan. The D gene is left open where the match is weak. Size is omitted from some rows. Given values are once, few, many or a class for expanded clones.

DNA	CDR3	size	D	length	V	J
TGTGCCAGCAGCGCGGACAGGGGGTCCACTGAAGCTTTCTTT	CASSADRGSTEAFF	.	TRBD1	14	TRBV7-9	TRBJ1-1
TGTGCCAGCAGCGGACCGCGGGAGGATACGCAGTATTTT	CASSGPREDTQYF	many	TRBD2	13	TRBV7-8	TRBJ2-3
TGTGCCAGCAGTTCGGGACTAGCGGGAAACCCTACGCAGTATTTT	CASSSGLAGNPTQYF	.	TRBD2	15	TRBV7-9	TRBJ2-3
TGTGCCAGCAAGACAGGGTCTATTGGTTATTTTTTT	CASKTGSIGYFF	.	TRBD1	12	TRBV28	TRBJ1-4
TGTGCCAGCAGTCTCGACAGCAACTATGGCTACACCTTC	CASSLDSNYGYTF	.	.	13	TRBV28	TRBJ1-2
TGCGCCAGCAGGTTGACTAGCGGGAGGGCACGCACAGATACGCAGTATTTT	CASRLTSGRARTDTQYF	few	TRBD2	17	TRBV5-1	TRBJ2-3
TGCGCCAGCAGTGAGTTCCGACAGCCTCCTGGGGAGCAGTACTTC	CASSEFRQPPGEQYF	.	.	15	TRBV10-2	TRBJ2-7
TGTGCCAGCAGACATCGGGGAACTGGAAACACCATATATTTT	CASRHRGTGNTIYF	few	.	14	TRBV14	TRBJ1-3
TGTGCCAGTAGTCAAACAGGGAGGGGAGAGACCCAGTACTTC	CASSQTGRGETQYF	.	.	14	TRBV19	TRBJ2-5
TGTGCCAGCAGTCCTGGGGGGGGAGAAAAACTGTTTTTT	CASSPGGGEKLFF	.	.	13	TRBV7-2	TRBJ1-4